Presented here are 9 T cell receptor beta chains from one specimen sequenced in a study of beta chain features in type 1 diabetes. The isolated RNA, all of it, was reverse transcribed, so expressed TCRB transcripts were what got sequenced. The assay was immunoSEQ multiplex PCR, and TCRdb's table has in-frame clones only and misses some. The profile covers 130,000 to 150,000 clones, with about 44% appearing a single time and under 0.45% taken by the ten largest. Sequencing input: Tregs from blood. These receptor sequences come from a man between 18 and 35 years old in good health.

V is TRBV11-3 and J is TRBJ2-1; D is unclear. The CDR3 runs to 15 residues. The V end was cut by 1 base, the J end by 3 bases, with 10 bases between. Germline values: CDR1 SGHNT, CDR2 YENEEA. For the CDR3, the DNA is TGTGCCAGCAGCTTAGGGGCTACGATCTACAATGAGCAGTTCTTC. Its protein is CASSLGATIYNEQFF.

This clone occurred a few times. This chain connects TRBV11-2 to TRBJ2-1, with D possibly matching TRBD1 (5 bases). The CDR3 is 13 amino acids. The V end lost 5 bases, the J end lost 4 bases, and 9 bases lay between the germline ends. CDR1 and CDR2 from the germline V gene are SGHAT and FQNNGV. CDR3 in DNA: TGTGCCAGCAGCGTAAGGGGTTACAATGAGCAGTTCTTC. The encoded protein is CASSVRGYNEQFF.

This clone was recorded many times. The chain recombines TRBV7-9 with TRBJ2-1; TRBD2 matches 7 bases. The CDR3 is made up of 13 amino acids. The V gene's germline CDR1 is SEHNR and CDR2 FQNEAQ (reference sequence). V trimming: 8 bases; J trimming: 4 bases; junction bases outside the gene matches: 5. CDR3 nucleotides: TGTGCCAGCTCTAGCGGCATGTACAATGAGCAGTTCTTC. Translation gives CASSSGMYNEQFF. Together with reference TRBV7-9 and TRBJ2-1, the CDR3 gives the full variable domain: DTGVSQNPRHKITKRGQNVTFRCDPISEHNRLYWYRQTLGQGPEFLTYFQNEAQLEKSRLLSDRFSAERPKGSFSTLEIQRTEQGDSAMYLCASSSGMYNEQFFGPGTRLTVL.

The chain carries TRBV25-1 and TRBJ2-3; 9 bases fit TRBD1. The CDR3 extends over 15 amino acids. Germline CDR1 and CDR2: MGHDK and SYGVNS. V lost 3 bases, J lost 3 bases, and 4 bases stayed unmatched. The CDR3 coding sequence is TGTGCCAGCAGTGAGACAGGGGGAAGGACAGATACGCAGTATTTT. Its protein is CASSETGGRTDTQYF.

This clone showed up just a few times. The chain combines TRBV7-2 with TRBJ2-7, with TRBD2 matching over 8 bases. The CDR3 sequence is 16 residues long. Trimming at V came to 1 base and at J to 2 bases, leaving 7 bases not matched to a gene. CDR1 SGHTA and CDR2 FQGNSA come from the germline V gene. The CDR3 coding sequence is TGTGCCAGCAGCTTAGTCCGGGCGGGGGGCCCCTACGAGCAGTACTTC. This codes for CASSLVRAGGPYEQYF.

This chain connects TRBV30 to TRBJ2-3; D gene uncertain. CDR1 and CDR2 (germline): GTSNPN, SVGIG (reference sequence). The CDR3 sequence is 15 residues long. The V and J ends lost 2 bases and 2 bases respectively, with 14 bases between them. As DNA, the CDR3 is TGTGCCTGGAGTAGGCGGATTAGTGTCACAGATACGCAGTATTTT. Translating gives CAWSRRISVTDTQYF.

The J gene is TRBJ2-1, the V gene TRBV7-9; possibly TRBD2 for D (5 bases). The ends were cut back, 5 bases at V and 10 bases at J, with 15 bases in the middle. CDR3 length equals 13 residues. Germline V gene sequence: CDR1 SEHNR, CDR2 FQNEAQ (reference sequence). CDR3 nucleotides: TGTGCCAGCAGCCCGTCCGGGGTGGGGGAGCAGTTCTTC. Residues: CASSPSGVGEQFF.

The chain employs TRBV21-1 and TRBJ2-5; the table's TRBD1 call for D was not verified on the DNA. TRBV21-1 is designated a pseudogene. CDR3 length equals 15 residues. The CDR3 protein is CASSTGQGSMETQYF. The DNA of the CDR3 is TGTGCCAGCAGCACCGGACAGGGGAGTATGGAGACCCAGTACTTC.

This clone was recorded a few times. V gene TRBV7-9 combines with J gene TRBJ1-2; 7 nucleotides line up with TRBD1. The junction had 3 bases not matched to a gene; V was cut back by 1 base and J by 4 bases. There are 14 residues in the CDR3. CDR1 is SEHNR and CDR2 is FQNEAQ in the germline V gene (reference sequence). This chain's CDR3 is CASSLDRGVYGYTF. The CDR3 DNA follows: TGTGCCAGCAGCTTAGACAGGGGTGTCTATGGCTACACCTTC.